This paragraph covers one TCR beta chain sequence. The data belong to a study of blood T cells in healthy people across ages. Alongside a J-beta primer mix, a sample-barcoded 5' primer served in a second PCR lasting roughly 6 to 11 cycles. Per sample, CDR3-containing paired-end reads numbered at least 2.5 million. TCRdb reanalysed the 5' RACE reads using MiXCR and keeps one entry per CDR3 protein. The sample lists some 560,000 distinct CDR3 sequences; about a quarter were seen once. Germline V lookup: CDR1 MNHEY, CDR2 SVGAGI. The CDR3 is 15 amino acids. V dropped 6 bases and J dropped 3; count of bases not matched to a gene: 4. This sample was also put to use in a study of T cells of mothers and their children. From that study: Each mother gave over 8 million TCR beta CDR3 reads; each child, several million. Slightly higher but non-significant overlap marked related mother-child pairs versus unrelated pairs.

The chain links TRBV6-5 to TRBJ1-5, with TRBD1 matching over 11 bases. The sequenced sample was blood. The source of this sequence is a boy younger than 10 in good health. CDR3 bases: TGTGCCAGCAGCACGGACAGGGGGCCCAATCAGCCCCAGCATTTT. It translates to CASSTDRGPNQPQHF.